This T cell receptor (beta chain) was identified during a study of cytomegalovirus exposure and HLA in healthy donors (dated by TCRdb to 2016 to 2017). Context from the whole study: According to an earlier analysis of 550 to 700 of the donors, 150 million to 200 million T cells yielded 100 million or so unique TCR beta sequences and around 280 Gb of sequence data. In an earlier analysis of a few hundred of the donors, high-throughput TCR beta sequencing was used to judge whether each TCR beta V gene segment behaved as functional or pseudogenic. Besides the first cohort of 550 to 750 subjects, a separate validation cohort made up of 120 or so different subjects was used. The study used immunosequencing to profile the T cell repertoires of some 600 subjects and linked those repertoires to cytomegalovirus serostatus. To study patterns of TCR occurrence, a later analysis re-analyzed previously published TCR beta repertoires from just over 650 donors and added high-resolution HLA genotyping. Both class I and class II loci were covered by HLA typing, at four-digit resolution. Alongside the repertoire data, information on donor age, sex, ethnicity and CMV serostatus was compiled. To predict cytomegalovirus infection status, the study combined high-throughput TCR immunosequencing, statistical association of individual TCRs with disease status, and machine learning. Typing coverage differed by locus: A, B, C, DRB1 and DQB1 were typed in roughly 620-630 donors, DQA1 in 522, DPA1 in some 610, and DPB1 in 400 to 490. A later genetic analysis used genome-wide SNP genotypes for about 55% of the 666 donors, treating that subset as a discovery cohort. An early release that covered about 640 HLA-typed donors contained about 300 gigabases of sequencing data and tens of millions of unique TCR sequences. The study aimed to test whether cataloging public T cell receptors could reveal signatures of past pathogen exposure. Across under 500 genotyped donors of the cohort, an average of approximately 220,000 unique TCR beta nucleotide sequences per donor were sequenced, and 15% to 20% of those sequences were non-productive. Several DR-DQ haplotypes were treated as single units for association and clustering because of strong linkage in the cohort. Among the roughly 370 genotyped donors, around 81% belonged to the genetic ancestry cluster associated with self-reported Caucasian donors. All discovery cohort repertoires had been generated using a single sequencing platform. In the later analysis, no new phenotypic data were used to find candidate immune exposures; instead, reliance was placed on TCR beta sequences and their occurrence across donors. On the study overall, not on this receptor specifically: Correlated functional status among segregating V segments might reflect linkage disequilibrium, but an unknown experimental factor could not be ruled out. The 87-base-pair reads could not distinguish some IMGT-functional V segments, including TRBV6-2 and TRBV6-3, so those segments were excluded. Sequencing depth was assumed to be roughly uniform across donors in the presence/absence analyses, though that assumption may not hold. When HLA alleles, especially DR and DQ, strongly co-occurred, attributing TCR associations to individual alleles was difficult. Because HLA typing was unavailable for some donors at each locus, only the typed subset was used in association tests. In a later genetic analysis, a missense DCLRE1C variant was associated with V-gene and J-gene trimming of TCR beta chains, and the association was replicated in an independent cohort. The study listed 170 or so TCR beta chains as associated with cytomegalovirus. In a later analysis, several top co-occurrence clusters were reported to appear linked to parvovirus B19, influenza, CMV and Epstein-Barr virus. A later analysis found that most CMV-associated TCR beta chains appeared HLA-restricted, with HLA associations seemingly driven largely by CMV exposure. A later analysis found that HLA-associated TCR beta chains were more clonally expanded and had lower generation probabilities than equally common non-associated chains. Because counts were too low, 15 to 20 rarely observed V segments, including chromosome 9 orphons, were left out of the earlier analysis of approximately 580 of the donors. In a later analysis, TCR association rates were found to vary across HLA loci, with the most associated TCRs seen for DRB1 alleles and the fewest for HLA-C alleles. According to a later genetic analysis, donors in an Asian-associated ancestry cluster had fewer N-insertions in productive TCRs than the approximately 700-donor mean. In vitro tests confirmed that a few of the cytomegalovirus-associated TCR beta chains recognize cytomegalovirus antigens. The sequencing pipeline was judged likely to have produced a cluster of highly shared sequence variants as a technical artifact. It was suggested by the authors that the approach could potentially be generalized to other disease states and immunological phenotypes. For the cohort, immune exposure information was limited to CMV serostatus. A further reported finding was that TCR beta sequences accurately predicted the HLA-A and HLA-B alleles for most subjects in the first cohort. Across donors, most TCR sequences were observed very rarely, whereas some public TCRs were present in many individuals. At a false discovery rate of 0.05, a later analysis linked some 17,000 TCR beta sequences to specific HLA alleles. This cohort had only TCR beta chains sequenced, and the lack of alpha or paired-chain data limited which features could be detected. The classifier was reported to diagnose cytomegalovirus status with high specificity and sensitivity in both the original and validation cohorts. In an earlier analysis of some 540 of the donors, most TCR beta V segments appeared in productive rearrangements about 87% or about 30% of the time, broadly matching IMGT annotations.

Library preparation was by the immunoSEQ multiplex PCR assay. A mixture of 60 forward primers for TCR Vbeta segments and 13 reverse primers for TCR Jbeta segments was used in the multiplex PCR. The CDR3 region of rearranged TCR beta genes was amplified from genomic DNA with a multiplex PCR assay. Amplified TCR beta libraries were sequenced as 87-base-pair reads on the Illumina HiSeq System. The study's own analysis went as follows. A later analysis counted about 80 million unique TCR beta chains across the 640 or so repertoires, and roughly 11 million of these chains were shared by at least two donors. Raw reads were error-corrected and collapsed into unique sequences with a nearest-neighbor algorithm that merged closely related sequences to remove PCR and sequencing errors. CDR3 sequences were aligned to IMGT reference sequences to assign V, D and J gene segments. For a sequence to be retained, a match of at least six nucleotides was required to both a V gene segment and a J gene segment. Rearrangements were called productive when the CDR3 lacked stop codons and stayed in frame with V and J; all others were non-productive. CDR3 was defined by IMGT convention, running from the second conserved V-encoded cysteine to the conserved J-encoded phenylalanine. The earlier analysis of 587 of the donors excluded sequences that lacked an unambiguous match to a single V gene segment. In an earlier analysis of several hundred of the donors, V segments were called functional above 56.7% productive rearrangements and were called segregating when the between-donor standard deviation exceeded 5%. A statistical classification framework was built for diagnosing cytomegalovirus status from the catalog of TCR beta chain sequences. In a later analysis, TCR nucleotide sequences were compared against IMGT/GENE-DB human TR gene sequences so that V and J genes could be assigned. Using the TCRdist pipeline, a later analysis assigned CDR3 sequences along with most-parsimonious VDJ recombination scenarios. A later analysis defined each TCR beta chain by its CDR3 amino acid sequence plus V-gene family, and excluded reads lacking a unique V-gene family. To address suspected cross-contamination and a sequencing artifact, a later analysis removed roughly 580 highly shared, low-generation-probability nucleotide sequences. In a later analysis, a clonal expansion index for each public chain was calculated from normalized within-repertoire ranks of inferred template counts. In a later analysis, generation probabilities were computed with a VDJ recombination model fitted to out-of-frame rearrangements, and the resulting probabilities were checked against IGoR. In a later analysis, TCR-TCR, TCR-HLA and TCR-CMV co-occurrence was scored with hypergeometric tests, and a repertoire-size bias correction was applied to TCR pairs. A later analysis estimated false discovery rates by permuting HLA or CMV assignments 20 times. In a later analysis, co-occurring TCRs were grouped with DBSCAN, and TCRdist sequence similarity was added when clustering was performed within HLA-allele-positive subsets. Repertoires with fewer than 30,000 or more than 120,000 public chains, plus five repertoires with anomalous nucleotide sharing, were excluded from co-occurrence clustering. Drawn from immuneACCESS, this table holds only the in-frame rearrangements with V and J called that TCRdb kept. Clones are partly lost; checked studies trace under half to an unresolved V gene and leave the rest unexplained. V, J and clone size are those of that table, while D and trimming were read from the DNA. The sample data list under 200,000 clones, and approximately 84% of these were observed just once. The top ten clonotypes cover 2% to 3% of the sample.

CDR1 and CDR2 are drawn from the germline V gene: SGHRS, YFSETQ. Deletion took 4 bases off V and 2 bases off J, with a span of 11 bases between the germline ends. Taken from cysteine to phenylalanine, the CDR3 has 14 residues. Of the read, only the CDR3 DNA is kept; its 42 bases are in frame from base 1. The cohort consisted of 600 to 700 healthy bone marrow donors. At the time of sampling, all cohort members were nominally healthy, though unrecorded immune exposures were likely present. The donor was CMV seropositive and was included in the group of 290 or so seropositive cohort members. A peripheral blood sample was provided by each donor, and peripheral blood mononuclear cells were used for TCR beta sequencing. The Qiagen DNeasy Blood Extraction Kit was used to extract genomic DNA from the blood cell samples. Remarks on this clone: The target of this receptor is not known. No clone much larger than this one lies a single base away; base qualities are absent.

The sequence links TRBV5-1 to TRBJ2-3; 5 matching bases give a weak D call of TRBD2. The source of this sequence is a woman aged 45-59 years in good health and CMV-seropositive. Sequencing was performed on PBMCs. CDR3 region: CASSQAELTDTQYF. The sequenced DNA: TGCGCCAGCAGCCAAGCGGAGCTCACAGATACGCAGTATTTT.